What follows are 26 T cell receptor beta chains derived from one specimen sequenced in a study of blood T cells in healthy people across ages. Combining a sample-barcoded 5' primer with a J-beta primer mix, a second PCR ran for roughly 7 to 12 cycles. A single record per CDR3 protein comes from TCRdb applying MiXCR to the 5' RACE reads. The sample holds 1.5 million to 2 million distinct CDR3 sequences, roughly 28% seen once. The sequenced material came from blood. Source of these receptors: a woman in her twenties or thirties in good health.

In this sample, this clonotype turned up many times. CDR3 amino acids: CASSDGENTEAFF. The CDR3 DNA follows: TGTGCCAGCAGTGACGGGGAGAACACTGAAGCTTTCTTT. J is TRBJ1-1 and V is TRBV6-4; D gene uncertain. V was clipped by 2 bases and J by 1 base, with 5 bases between them. The CDR3 spans 13 residues. Germline V gene data show CDR1 as MRHNA and CDR2 as SNTAGT.

The rearrangement uses TRBV7-9 and TRBJ2-1, with 11 bases fitting TRBD1. CDR1 SEHNR and CDR2 FQNEAQ come from the germline V gene (reference sequence). With V trimmed by 5 bases and J by 8 bases, 5 bases remained unmatched. The CDR3 covers 14 residues. The CDR3 spells CASSRGQGADEQFF. As DNA, the CDR3 is TGTGCCAGCAGCCGTGGACAGGGGGCCGATGAGCAGTTCTTC. The full variable domain, rest sourced from reference TRBV7-9 and TRBJ2-1, is DTGVSQNPRHKITKRGQNVTFRCDPISEHNRLYWYRQTLGQGPEFLTYFQNEAQLEKSRLLSDRFSAERPKGSFSTLEIQRTEQGDSAMYLCASSRGQGADEQFFGPGTRLTVL.

This sequence joins TRBV4-1 and TRBJ2-3; TRBD1 aligns across 9 bases. With 0 bases clipped from V and 0 bases from J, the junction kept 4 bases outside the gene matches. The germline V gene has CDR1 MGHRA and CDR2 YSYEKL. The CDR3 consists of 17 residues. The CDR3: CASSQDYRGPSTDTQYF. CDR3 in DNA: TGCGCCAGCAGCCAAGACTACAGGGGGCCAAGCACAGATACGCAGTATTTT.

This clonotype showed up just a few times. The CDR3 loop is CASRTSGRALDTQYF. Written as DNA, the CDR3 is TGTGCCAGCAGGACTAGCGGGAGGGCCCTGGATACGCAGTATTTT. The chain uses TRBV12-3 or TRBV12-4 and TRBJ2-3, with 14 bases matching TRBD2. There are 15 residues in the CDR3. With 6 bases clipped from V and 6 bases from J, the junction kept 5 bases outside the gene matches.

This clonotype was observed a handful of times. This chain links TRBV2 with TRBJ2-4, with 7 bases lining up with TRBD2. This CDR3 spans 13 amino acids. CDR1 SNHLY and CDR2 FYNNEI come from the germline V gene. Trimming removed 4 bases from V and 7 bases from J; junction bases left unmatched: 4. The CDR3 sequence is CASSGEGLNIQYF. DNA for the CDR3: TGTGCCAGCAGTGGGGAGGGCCTGAACATTCAGTACTTC.

This clonotype was seen only a few times. The J gene is TRBJ2-1, the V gene TRBV5-6; 8 bases map to TRBD1. J was trimmed by 3 bases and V by 0 bases; bases with no gene match: 5. Looked up from germline, CDR1 is SGHDT and CDR2 is YYEEEE. This CDR3 is 16 amino acids long. CDR3: CASSLDATGVYNEQFF. Written as DNA, the CDR3 is TGTGCCAGCAGCTTGGACGCGACAGGGGTCTACAATGAGCAGTTCTTC.

This clonotype has only one observation. The chain links TRBV3-1 to TRBJ2-4; D is possibly TRBD1 (5 bases). The J call may be mistaken, given a closer DNA end match to TRBJ2-7. Germline loops: CDR1 LGHDT, CDR2 YNNKEL (reference sequence). The length of the CDR3 is 14 residues. CDR3 sequence: CASSQRGSTCEQYF. DNA of the CDR3: TGTGCCAGCAGCCAAAGGGGATCGACCTGCGAGCAGTACTTC.

This clonotype has only a few counts. The rearrangement joins TRBV20-1 to TRBJ2-7; 7 bases fit TRBD1. Looked up from germline, CDR1 is DFQATT and CDR2 is SNEGSKA (reference sequence). V was pared by 5 bases and J by 7 bases, with 11 bases of the junction left unmatched. The length of the CDR3 is 13 residues. The CDR3 sequence: CSAPSTGYSEQYF. CDR3 bases: TGCAGTGCTCCATCGACAGGGTACTCGGAGCAGTACTTC.

The sample holds a few counts of this clonotype. J is TRBJ2-3 and V is TRBV12-3 or TRBV12-4, with 8 nucleotides matching TRBD2. The V and J ends lost 6 bases and 2 bases, in that order; junction bases with no gene match: 7. The CDR3 covers 15 residues. CDR3 sequence: CASSTGLAPTDTQYF. In DNA, the CDR3 is TGTGCCAGCAGCACCGGACTAGCCCCCACAGATACGCAGTATTTT.

This clonotype was observed a few times. The rearrangement uses TRBV20-1 and TRBJ1-2; weak D call: TRBD1 (6 bases). V lost 1 base and J lost 8, with 14 bases in between. Germline V lookup: CDR1 DFQATT, CDR2 SNEGSKA (reference sequence). This CDR3 spans 13 amino acids. As DNA, the CDR3 is TGCAGTGCTAGAGGGCAAAGTGGGGGCGGCTACACCTTC. This encodes CSARGQSGGGYTF.

There are a few counts of this clonotype. The gene calls are TRBV11-2 and TRBJ2-7; D may match TRBD1 or TRBD2 (6 bases each). The CDR3 runs 15 residues. Germline assignment: CDR1 SGHAT and CDR2 FQNNGV. V was clipped by 5 bases and J by 2 bases, with 16 bases between them. The CDR3 region is CASSGGTLTPYEQYF. CDR3 nucleotides: TGTGCCAGCAGCGGGGGGACACTCACACCCTACGAGCAGTACTTC. Full variable domain (remainder filled in from reference TRBV11-2 and TRBJ2-7): EAGVAQSPRYKIIEKRQSVAFWCNPISGHATLYWYQQILGQGPKLLIQFQNNGVVDDSQLPKDRFSAERLKGVDSTLKIQPAKLEDSAVYLCASSGGTLTPYEQYFGPGTRLTVT.

This clonotype was seen only a few times. This chain joins TRBV5-5 and TRBJ2-1; D possibly corresponds to TRBD1 (5 bases). The CDR3 length is 15 residues. Germline CDR1 is SGHKS and CDR2 is YYEKEE (reference sequence). The germline V and J ends were trimmed by 0 bases and 7 bases, with 14 bases remaining between them. The chain's CDR3 is CASSLVMGPTNEQFF. The DNA of the CDR3 is TGTGCCAGCAGCTTGGTGATGGGGCCGACGAATGAGCAGTTCTTC.

V usage is TRBV12-3 or TRBV12-4 and J usage is TRBJ2-7; tentatively, D is TRBD2 (5 bases). V dropped 6 bases and J dropped 0 bases, with 12 bases sitting between them. The CDR3 consists of 14 residues. The CDR3 is CASSRLQLSYEQYF. The DNA for the CDR3 is TGTGCCAGCAGCCGACTACAGCTCTCCTACGAGCAGTACTTC.

This clonotype was picked up a small number of times. The chain carries TRBV29-1 and TRBJ2-3; D is tentatively TRBD1 or TRBD2 (5 bases each). Trimming took off 6 bases at V and 3 bases at J, with 16 bases between the two ends. CDR3 length: 14 amino acids. Per germline, CDR1 SQVTM and CDR2 ANQGSEA. The CDR3 DNA reads TGCAGCGTGACAGAGGGTGGGGTAACAGATACGCAGTATTTT. Encoded protein: CSVTEGGVTDTQYF.

The V and J genes are TRBV6-6 and TRBJ1-4; D remains ambiguous. Deletions cut 3 bases from V and 7 bases from J, with 18 bases between. The CDR3 length is 16 residues. CDR1 and CDR2 from the germline V gene are MNHNY and SVGAGI (reference sequence). CDR3 residues: CASSYEPGPGVEKLFF. The CDR3 DNA is TGTGCCAGCAGTTATGAGCCGGGCCCAGGAGTTGAAAAACTGTTTTTT.

A single count supports this clonotype. A read error may be the cause here, since a much bigger clone is one base away. The gene calls are TRBV29-1 and TRBJ2-5; TRBD2 agrees at 9 bases. The ends lost 1 base at V and 13 bases at J; junction bases unmatched: 10. The CDR3 is 13 amino acids. Germline V gives CDR1 SQVTM, CDR2 ANQGSEA. The DNA for the CDR3 is TGCAGCGTTGAAGGGCTAGCGGGGAACGAGCTGTACTTC. As protein: CSVEGLAGNELYF.

The V gene is TRBV5-1, the J gene TRBJ2-5, with a possible D match to TRBD1 (6 bases). The CDR3 loop spans 13 amino acids. Trimming left V 4 bases short and J 6 bases short, with 13 bases between. CDR1 is SGHRS and CDR2 is YFSETQ in the germline V gene. The CDR3 region has the DNA TGCGCCAGCAGCGTTACAGGGAGAAAGACCCAGTACTTC. Protein sequence: CASSVTGRKTQYF.

The sample holds a few counts of this clonotype. This chain joins TRBV18 and TRBJ2-5, with D perhaps matching TRBD1 (5 bases). The CDR3 has 13 residues. CDR1 is KGHSH, CDR2 LQKENI, per germline. Trimming took off 0 bases at V and 5 bases at J, with 7 bases between the two ends. In DNA form, the CDR3 reads TGTGCCAGCTCACCACCCAGGGATGAGACCCAGTACTTC. It specifies CASSPPRDETQYF.

The chain uses TRBV6-2 or TRBV6-3 and TRBJ1-5, with D unresolved. This CDR3 comprises 14 residues. Trimming left V 0 bases short and J 4 bases short, with 7 bases between. Germline assignment: CDR1 MNHEY and CDR2 SVGEGT. CDR3 sequence reads: CASSYSQYNQPQHF. The CDR3 nucleotides are TGTGCCAGCAGTTACTCGCAGTATAATCAGCCCCAGCATTTT.

The chain is built from TRBV28 and TRBJ2-1; 8 bases map to TRBD1. CDR3 length: 14 amino acids. From germline, CDR1 is MDHEN and CDR2 SYDVKM. V was clipped by 7 bases and J by 4 bases; unmatched bases: 6. CDR3 sequence (DNA): TGTGCCAGCAATTCCCAGGGGGCGTACAATGAGCAGTTCTTC. Its translation is CASNSQGAYNEQFF.

This clonotype was seen at least ten times. This chain links TRBV6-6 with TRBJ2-7; 12 bases match TRBD2. The CDR3 extends over 16 amino acids. Germline V lookup: CDR1 MNHNY, CDR2 SVGAGI (reference sequence). V was pared by 5 bases and J by 3 bases, with 8 bases of the junction left unmatched. In nucleotides, the CDR3 is TGTGCCAGCAGTCCAGAACTAGCGGGGGGCCTCTACGAGCAGTACTTC. Its protein product is CASSPELAGGLYEQYF.

Of note for this clonotype: This may stem from a read error, because a much larger clone lies one nucleotide away. The rearrangement links TRBV20-1 to TRBJ2-1, with 8 nucleotides matching TRBD2. The CDR3 runs 17 residues. V lost 1 base and J lost 4; bases outside the gene matches: 12. Germline V gene data show CDR1 as DFQATT and CDR2 as SNEGSKA (reference sequence). The CDR3 protein is CSARGGSGEDDYNEQFF. The CDR3, as DNA: TGCAGTGCTAGAGGGGGTAGCGGGGAGGATGATTACAATGAGCAGTTCTTC.

J is TRBJ1-6 and V is TRBV5-1; 7 bases line up with TRBD1. The J segment lost 9 bases and the V segment lost 0 bases, leaving 6 bases of the junction unmatched. The CDR3 runs to 15 residues. Germline CDR1 reads SGHRS; CDR2 reads YFSETQ. The CDR3 spells CASSLERQGSSPLHF. The CDR3 nucleotides are TGCGCCAGCAGCTTGGAAAGACAGGGATCTTCACCCCTCCACTTT.

This clonotype was found many times. The V and J genes are TRBV4-3 and TRBJ2-3; no firm D call. The V end was cut by 0 bases, the J end by 2 bases, with 3 bases between. The germline V gene encodes CDR1 LGHNA and CDR2 YSLEER. The CDR3 runs 13 residues. The CDR3 DNA follows: TGCGCCAGCAGCCAAGACTACACAGATACGCAGTATTTT. Translated: CASSQDYTDTQYF.

This chain connects TRBV28 to TRBJ1-1; D not certain. The CDR3 totals 10 residues. V lost 6 bases and J lost 12, with 11 bases in between. Germline-derived CDR1 and CDR2 are MDHEN and SYDVKM. CDR3 amino acids: CASRSRTTFF. CDR3 coding DNA: TGTGCCAGCAGGTCCCGTACTACTTTCTTT.

This clonotype came up a few times. The chain is built from TRBV28 and TRBJ1-2; 8 nucleotides line up with TRBD1. Germline trimming cut 6 bases from V and 6 bases from J; bases unmatched to any gene: 6. From germline, CDR1 is MDHEN and CDR2 SYDVKM. CDR3 length equals 13 residues. CDR3 nucleotides: TGTGCCAGCAGACCGACAGGGGATAATGGCTACACCTTC. Translation: CASRPTGDNGYTF.